This T cell receptor (beta chain) was retrieved from a study of regulatory T cells in long-lasting Graves disease. Study conclusions and caveats: Whereas new patients shared 966 public clonotypes, persistent patients shared more, at approximately 2,700.

Details on this clonotype: The antigen is unknown.

In building TCR beta libraries, iRepertoire HTBI primers were used together with Arm-PCR of CDR3 regions. One entry per CDR3 protein, called by TCRdb with MiXCR from the multiplex PCR reads. The sample lists over 500,000 distinct CDR3 sequences; about 16% were seen once. Documented time point: newly diagnosed GD, antithyroid drugs for less than 3 months. PBMCs provided the RNA from which the TCR library was made. This sample was shared with a second study, whose subject was T cells in Graves' hyperthyroidism and ophthalmopathy. Per that paper: First-round RT-PCR targeting the TCR CDR3 was performed with the HTBI primer set.

This specimen was peripheral blood mononuclear cells (PBMCs), taken at new diagnosis, from a patient treated with antithyroid drugs. The clonotype originates from a man younger than 35 with Graves disease.

This CDR3 reads CASSPDVRSSYNEQFF. The CDR3 DNA sequence: TGTGCCAGCAGCCCAGATGTAAGGAGCTCCTACAATGAGCAGTTCTTC. The chain couples TRBV7-8 to TRBJ2-1; D is unclear. CDR3 length: 16 amino acids. Germline assignment: CDR1 SGHVS and CDR2 FQNEAQ. The germline V and J ends were trimmed by 5 bases and 0 bases, with 14 bases remaining between them.